One and the same sample provided the 17 T cell receptor beta chains below, sequenced in a study of blood T cell repertoires in COVID-19. The method was immunoSEQ multiplex PCR; TCRdb's version includes in-frame clones alone and lacks a portion of them. This table holds approximately 300,000 clones, more than 85% found once. Material: PBMCs or T cells enriched from blood (not recorded which). The receptors originated from a woman under 40 who had recovered from COVID-19.

The chain uses TRBV5-6 and TRBJ2-6; D possibly corresponds to TRBD2 (5 bases). CDR3 length equals 15 residues. Per germline, CDR1 SGHDT and CDR2 YYEEEE. Deletions cut 0 bases from V and 1 base from J, with 5 bases between. The CDR3 loop is CASSLGGSGANVLTF. The CDR3 nucleotides read TGTGCCAGCAGCTTGGGAGGGTCTGGGGCCAACGTCCTGACTTTC.

V is TRBV4-1 and J is TRBJ1-5; D is undetermined. The V gene lost 4 bases and the J gene lost 0 bases, with 13 bases spanning the gap. Germline-derived CDR1 and CDR2 are MGHRA and YSYEKL. This CDR3 is 16 amino acids long. Here the CDR3 DNA reads TGCGCCAGCAGCCGCTCGGCGGCCTATAGCAATCAGCCCCAGCATTTT. Translation gives CASSRSAAYSNQPQHF.

V and J are TRBV5-1 and TRBJ2-3; D is unresolved. This CDR3 is built from 14 residues. Germline-derived CDR1 and CDR2 are SGHRS and YFSETQ. Trimming cost V 2 bases and J 6 bases, with 13 bases left between them. CDR3: CASSFEVTPDTQYF. In DNA form, the CDR3 reads TGCGCCAGCAGCTTTGAGGTCACACCGGATACGCAGTATTTT. The variable domain in full, with the rest retrieved from reference TRBV5-1 and TRBJ2-3, is KAGVTQTPRYLIKTRGQQVTLSCSPISGHRSVSWYQQTPGQGLQFLFEYFSETQRNKGNFPGRFSGRQFSNSRSEMNVSTLELGDSALYLCASSFEVTPDTQYFGPGTRLTVL.

V is TRBV19 and J is TRBJ2-3; tentative D call: TRBD1 (6 bases). CDR1 and CDR2 from the germline V gene are LNHDA and SQIVND (reference sequence). With 10 bases removed from V and 0 bases from J, the gap between germline ends came to 17 bases. CDR3 length equals 15 residues. CDR3: CATQRRQASTDTQYF. The DNA of the CDR3 is TGTGCCACCCAGCGTCGACAGGCCAGCACAGATACGCAGTATTTT.

The rearrangement links TRBV18 to TRBJ2-5, with 7 bases aligning to TRBD1. V lost 3 bases, J lost 5 bases, and 6 bases stayed unmatched. Germline lookup yields CDR1 KGHSH and CDR2 LQKENI. This CDR3 has 14 residues. The CDR3 spells CASSPQTGTETQYF. The CDR3 DNA sequence: TGTGCCAGCTCACCCCAGACAGGGACGGAGACCCAGTACTTC.

V gene TRBV6-5 combines with J gene TRBJ1-1; 8 bases match TRBD1. Germline-derived CDR1 and CDR2 are MNHEY and SVGAGI. V dropped 7 bases and J dropped 0; count of bases not matched to a gene: 4. This CDR3 comprises 14 residues. CDR3 sequence: CASKTGGMNTEAFF. CDR3 DNA: TGTGCCAGCAAAACAGGGGGAATGAACACTGAAGCTTTCTTT.

The chain employs TRBV7-8 and TRBJ2-2; 9 nucleotides agree with TRBD1. Losses at the gene ends were 9 bases for V and 0 bases for J; bases not matched to a gene: 2. Germline V gene sequence: CDR1 SGHVS, CDR2 FQNEAQ. This CDR3 comprises 14 residues. The CDR3 DNA sequence: TGTGCCAGTAGACAGGGGGCGAACACCGGGGAGCTGTTTTTT. This gives the protein CASRQGANTGELFF.

The chain has TRBV28 and TRBJ1-6; D not resolved. With 4 bases removed from V and 5 bases from J, the gap between germline ends came to 15 bases. Germline V gene data show CDR1 as MDHEN and CDR2 as SYDVKM. The CDR3 has 16 amino acids. The chain's CDR3 is CASSYPGGENNSPLHF. In DNA, the CDR3 is TGTGCCAGCAGTTACCCCGGTGGAGAGAATAATTCACCCCTCCACTTT.

This sequence joins TRBV3-1 (or the pseudogene TRBV3-2) and TRBJ1-2; 7 positions agree with TRBD1. Germline CDR1 and CDR2: LGHDT and YNNKEL (reference sequence). V shed 2 bases, J shed 2 bases, and the junction held 8 bases outside the gene matches. The CDR3 is 16 residues long. CDR3 in DNA: TGTGCCAGCAGCCAACGGGACAGCGTTCGGAACTATGGCTACACCTTC. It encodes CASSQRDSVRNYGYTF.

The V call is TRBV10-3, the J call TRBJ2-5; a possible D gene is TRBD1 (6 bases). Deletions cut 3 bases from V and 2 bases from J, with 7 bases between. Germline V gene data show CDR1 as ENHRY and CDR2 as SYGVKD. This CDR3 has 13 residues. This CDR3 is CAISDGQQETQYF. The CDR3 coding sequence is TGTGCCATCAGTGACGGACAGCAAGAGACCCAGTACTTC.

The chain uses TRBV28 and TRBJ2-7; tentatively, D is TRBD2 (6 bases). The CDR3 extends over 17 amino acids. V was trimmed by 4 bases and J by 3 bases, leaving 22 bases between them. The germline gives CDR1 MDHEN, CDR2 SYDVKM. The CDR3 spells CASSSLSLLGGIYEQYF. The CDR3 DNA follows: TGTGCCAGCAGTTCATTATCCCTTCTTGGCGGGATCTACGAGCAGTACTTC.

Only one count was recorded for this clone. The V call is TRBV19, the J call TRBJ1-5, with 7 bases lining up with TRBD1. CDR1 and CDR2 from the germline V gene are LNHDA and SQIVND (reference sequence). The CDR3 is 15 residues long. J gave up 2 bases and V 6 bases, and 7 bases lay outside the gene matches. The CDR3 loop is CASSIQGYGNQPQHF. The CDR3 DNA sequence: TGTGCCAGTAGCATACAGGGGTATGGCAATCAGCCCCAGCATTTT.

The rearrangement joins TRBV24-1 to TRBJ2-1; D is perhaps TRBD2 (6 bases). The germline V and J ends were trimmed by 2 bases and 5 bases, with 15 bases remaining between them. CDR1 is KGHDR and CDR2 is SFDVKD in the germline V gene. The CDR3 spans 16 residues. The CDR3 nucleotides read TGTGCCACCAGTGATTCGGGACTCCTGGCTAACAATGAGCAGTTCTTC. The encoded protein is CATSDSGLLANNEQFF.

The chain combines TRBV2 with TRBJ2-4; D unclear. Per the germline V gene, CDR1 is SNHLY and CDR2 is FYNNEI. The CDR3 runs to 14 residues. The V and J ends lost 2 bases and 6 bases respectively, with 11 bases between them. CDR3 DNA sequence: TGTGCCAGCAGTGAATCCAGTCTTCGAAACATTCAGTACTTC. Translated: CASSESSLRNIQYF.

This clone has a single count. The rearrangement joins TRBV7-9 to TRBJ1-5, with 7 bases that match TRBD1. Looked up from germline, CDR1 is SEHNR and CDR2 is FQNEAQ (reference sequence). The CDR3 loop spans 14 amino acids. Trimming at V came to 6 bases and at J to 3 bases, leaving 5 bases not matched to a gene. CDR3 protein: CASSDGQVNQPQHF. Here the CDR3 DNA reads TGTGCCAGCAGTGACGGACAGGTCAATCAGCCCCAGCATTTT.

V and J are TRBV27 and TRBJ2-7, with a possible D match to TRBD2 (5 bases). Trimming took 5 bases from V and 4 from J, leaving 6 bases between them. Germline CDR1 reads MNHEY; CDR2 reads SMNVEV (reference sequence). The CDR3 spans 11 residues. The CDR3 coding sequence is TGTGCCAGCAGTCCGGGGTACGAGCAGTACTTC. Its protein is CASSPGYEQYF.

This clone was recorded a few times. This chain connects TRBV15 to TRBJ2-7, with D perhaps matching TRBD1 (7 bases). This CDR3 has 14 amino acids. CDR1 is LNHNV, CDR2 YYDKDF, per germline (reference sequence). Trimming removed 6 bases from V and 2 bases from J, with 14 bases in between. The chain's CDR3 is CATRRDSGPYEQYF. The CDR3, as DNA: TGTGCCACCAGGCGGGACAGCGGACCCTACGAGCAGTACTTC.